This T cell receptor beta chain derives from a study of shared clonotypes between healthy human individuals. Study details: For every donor, three CD4 naive, three CD4 memory, two CD8 naive and one CD8 memory plates were used.

Memory CD4+ cells were the fraction left after CD45RA+ naive selection. General observations from the study: Rarefaction showed that sequencing of sorted subsets was incomplete (despite large depth).

About this clone itself: The antigen is not known.

Germline V gene lookup returns CDR1 DFQATT and CDR2 SNEGSKA (reference sequence). The CDR3 length is 11 residues. Trimming took off 2 bases at V and 8 bases at J, with 7 bases between the two ends. Assay: immunoSEQ multiplex PCR; the TCRdb copy retains only in-frame clones and omits some. The sample has approximately 980,000 clones, approximately 80% seen once. V is TRBV20-1 and J is TRBJ2-1, with unresolved D. Source material: memory CD4+ T cells sorted from blood. Sample subset: CD45RA-negative fraction. This TCR derives from a man between 18 and 35 years old in good health. The CDR3 DNA reads as TGCAGTGCTAGAAGTGTGGATGAGCAGTTCTTC. Its translation is CSARSVDEQFF.